This passage covers 20 T cell receptor beta chains from one sample sequenced in a study of cytomegalovirus exposure and HLA in healthy donors. PCR involved 60 Vbeta and 13 Jbeta primers. Profiling relied on immunoSEQ multiplex PCR, and the TCRdb table lists in-frame clones only, not all of them. The sample consists of about 150,000 clones, around four fifths of them appearing once. Sequencing input: PBMCs. The receptors shown here come from a male donor in good health and CMV-seronegative.

This rearrangement joins TRBV28 to TRBJ2-7; possibly TRBD1 for D (6 bases). The CDR3 is 15 residues long. CDR1 is MDHEN, CDR2 SYDVKM, per germline. V shed 4 bases and J shed 2 bases, with 15 bases lying between them. CDR3 DNA sequence: TGTGCCAGCAGTTCAGGGACACGGAAACCCTACGAGCAGTACTTC. Its protein is CASSSGTRKPYEQYF. The complete variable domain, with remaining parts taken from reference TRBV28 and TRBJ2-7, reads DVKVTQSSRYLVKRTGEKVFLECVQDMDHENMFWYRQDPGLGLRLIYFSYDVKMKEKGDIPEGYSVSREKKERFSLILESASTNQTSMYLCASSSGTRKPYEQYFGPGTRLTVT.

The gene calls are TRBV19 and TRBJ2-3, with 11 bases that match TRBD2. V lost 4 bases to trimming and J lost 2 bases; unmatched junction nucleotides: 11. Per germline, CDR1 LNHDA and CDR2 SQIVND (reference sequence). The CDR3 has 18 residues. The CDR3, as DNA: TGTGCCAGTAGTACCACAATTATGACTAGCGGGAACACAGATACGCAGTATTTT. Amino acid sequence: CASSTTIMTSGNTDTQYF.

The J gene is TRBJ2-7, the V gene TRBV7-6; 8 bases are a match to TRBD1. The germline gives CDR1 SGHVS, CDR2 FNYEAQ. V dropped 3 bases and J dropped 4; count of bases not matched to a gene: 5. The CDR3 length is 14 residues. This chain's CDR3 is CASSLQGARYEQYF. Here the CDR3 DNA reads TGTGCCAGCAGCTTGCAGGGGGCCAGATACGAGCAGTACTTC.

CDR3: CASSQSYFSGNTIYF. CDR3 DNA: TGTGCCAGCAGCCAATCGTACTTCTCTGGAAACACCATATATTTT. The chain recombines TRBV16 with TRBJ1-3; D is unclear. Germline V gives CDR1 KGHSY, CDR2 FQNENV. CDR3 size: 15 residues. Trimming took 0 bases from V and 0 from J, leaving 6 bases between them.

This clone was recorded only once. The CDR3: CASSWREMAGELFF. The DNA for the CDR3 is TGTGCCAGTAGTTGGCGGGAGATGGCCGGGGAGCTGTTTTTT. The genes are TRBV19 and TRBJ2-2; 7 bases match TRBD2. Germline V gene data show CDR1 as LNHDA and CDR2 as SQIVND (reference sequence). The ends lost 5 bases at V and 6 bases at J; junction bases unmatched: 6. The CDR3 length is 14 residues.

The V call is TRBV18, the J call TRBJ2-7; possibly TRBD1 for D (5 bases). Germline values: CDR1 KGHSH, CDR2 LQKENI. Trimming took off 2 bases at V and 5 bases at J, with 16 bases between the two ends. The CDR3 is made up of 15 amino acids. CDR3 in amino acids: CASSPRDRGFDEQYF. The CDR3 nucleotides are TGTGCCAGCTCACCAAGGGATAGGGGCTTCGACGAGCAGTACTTC.

This clone was seen only a few times. The V gene is TRBV5-4, the J gene TRBJ1-1, with a tentative D call TRBD1 (5 bases). CDR1 SGHNT and CDR2 YYREEE come from the germline V gene (reference sequence). Trimming took 0 bases from V and 2 from J, leaving 8 bases between them. CDR3 length equals 14 residues. The CDR3 loop is CASSLEQVNTEAFF. The CDR3 region has the DNA TGTGCCAGCAGCTTGGAACAGGTTAACACTGAAGCTTTCTTT.

The CDR3 region is CASSLSKLQTSSVGDTQYF. The CDR3 nucleotides read TGCGCCAGCAGCTTGTCGAAGTTACAGACTAGCTCAGTGGGCGATACGCAGTATTTT. The V gene is TRBV5-1, the J gene TRBJ2-3; 7 bases are a match to TRBD2. Germline values: CDR1 SGHRS, CDR2 YFSETQ. Losses at the gene ends were 1 base for V and 6 bases for J; bases not matched to a gene: 20. CDR3 length equals 19 residues. Variable domain in full (rest from reference TRBV5-1 and TRBJ2-3): KAGVTQTPRYLIKTRGQQVTLSCSPISGHRSVSWYQQTPGQGLQFLFEYFSETQRNKGNFPGRFSGRQFSNSRSEMNVSTLELGDSALYLCASSLSKLQTSSVGDTQYFGPGTRLTVL.

The rearrangement joins TRBV7-9 to TRBJ2-4; 7 bases map to TRBD2. With V trimmed by 5 bases and J by 3 bases, 10 bases remained unmatched. Germline V gene data show CDR1 as SEHNR and CDR2 as FQNEAQ (reference sequence). This CDR3 region has 16 residues. The DNA of the CDR3 is TGTGCCAGCAGCCCAAGTCCGGGGAGGGGCAAAAACATTCAGTACTTC. Protein product: CASSPSPGRGKNIQYF.

This chain links TRBV11-2 with TRBJ2-5; 9 positions agree with TRBD1. Germline CDR1 reads SGHAT; CDR2 reads FQNNGV. V lost 5 bases to trimming and J lost 5 bases; unmatched junction nucleotides: 18. The CDR3 is 18 amino acids. The CDR3 DNA follows: TGTGCCAGCAGCCAATTAGCAGCCGGGACAGGGTCTCGGGAGACCCAGTACTTC. Translating gives CASSQLAAGTGSRETQYF. The complete variable domain, with remaining parts taken from reference TRBV11-2 and TRBJ2-5, reads EAGVAQSPRYKIIEKRQSVAFWCNPISGHATLYWYQQILGQGPKLLIQFQNNGVVDDSQLPKDRFSAERLKGVDSTLKIQPAKLEDSAVYLCASSQLAAGTGSRETQYFGPGTRLLVL.

The chain couples TRBV9 to TRBJ2-1, with a tentative D call TRBD1 (5 bases). Trimming took off 1 base at V and 7 bases at J, with 15 bases between the two ends. This CDR3 spans 15 amino acids. Germline V gene sequence: CDR1 SGDLS, CDR2 YYNGEE. In nucleotides, the CDR3 is TGTGCCAGCAGCGTACAGGGTACCAGGATTAATGAGCAGTTCTTC. Its protein product is CASSVQGTRINEQFF.

The chain is built from TRBV4-1 and TRBJ2-7; 8 bases line up with TRBD1. Germline CDR1 reads MGHRA; CDR2 reads YSYEKL. This CDR3 has 14 residues. J lost 2 bases, V lost 4 bases, and 4 bases had no gene match. CDR3 residues: CASSLGTGPYEQYF. Here the CDR3 DNA reads TGCGCCAGCAGCCTAGGGACAGGCCCCTACGAGCAGTACTTC.

This clone was observed a few times. The rearrangement joins TRBV5-6 to TRBJ1-4, with a tentative D call TRBD1 (5 bases). The V end was cut by 3 bases, the J end by 2 bases, with 17 bases between. The CDR3 sequence is 17 residues long. Per germline, CDR1 SGHDT and CDR2 YYEEEE. The CDR3 coding sequence is TGTGCCAGCAGCTCAAAACCCATGACAGCGACTAATGAAAAACTGTTTTTT. As protein: CASSSKPMTATNEKLFF.

V is TRBV9 and J is TRBJ1-2; D call uncertain. Trimming cost V 1 base and J 3 bases, with 10 bases left between them. CDR1 and CDR2 from the germline V gene are SGDLS and YYNGEE. This CDR3 is 14 amino acids long. For the CDR3, the DNA is TGTGCCAGCAGCGTATACAGTCCCGACTATGGCTACACCTTC. Translation gives CASSVYSPDYGYTF.

This clone was seen only a few times. The chain couples TRBV7-3 to TRBJ2-3; weak D call: TRBD2 (5 bases). Trimming cost V 5 bases and J 0 bases, with 24 bases left between them. CDR1 SGHTA and CDR2 FQGTGA come from the germline V gene. The CDR3 covers 19 residues. CDR3 region: CASSPDTPFSGSSTDTQYF. CDR3 nucleotide sequence: TGTGCCAGCAGCCCGGATACCCCCTTCAGCGGCTCTAGCACAGATACGCAGTATTTT.

This clone was counted a single time. V and J are TRBV25-1 and TRBJ2-3; 12 bases agree with TRBD2. Looked up from germline, CDR1 is MGHDK and CDR2 is SYGVNS. The CDR3 extends over 17 amino acids. Trimming took 3 bases from V and 4 from J; bases not matched to a gene: 8. This CDR3 reads CASSEPRLAGVSDTQYF. The CDR3 DNA sequence: TGTGCCAGCAGTGAGCCGCGACTAGCGGGGGTGTCAGATACGCAGTATTTT.

The chain employs TRBV7-9 and TRBJ1-4; 7 nucleotides match TRBD1. This CDR3 has 14 amino acids. J gave up 5 bases and V 4 bases, and 4 bases lay outside the gene matches. Germline CDR1 is SEHNR and CDR2 is FQNEAQ (reference sequence). DNA for the CDR3: TGTGCCAGCAGCTCCTCGACAGGGAATGAAAAACTGTTTTTT. Its protein is CASSSSTGNEKLFF. Full variable domain (remainder filled in from reference TRBV7-9 and TRBJ1-4): DTGVSQNPRHKITKRGQNVTFRCDPISEHNRLYWYRQTLGQGPEFLTYFQNEAQLEKSRLLSDRFSAERPKGSFSTLEIQRTEQGDSAMYLCASSSSTGNEKLFFGSGTQLSVL.

This chain uses TRBV19 with TRBJ2-5, with TRBD2 matching over 10 bases. CDR1 is LNHDA and CDR2 is SQIVND in the germline V gene (reference sequence). V dropped 4 bases and J dropped 1; count of bases not matched to a gene: 3. The CDR3 loop spans 15 amino acids. In DNA, the CDR3 is TGTGCCAGTAGTAAACGGACTAGCGGCCAAGAGACCCAGTACTTC. The encoded protein is CASSKRTSGQETQYF.

This clone is a singleton in its sample. The V and J genes are TRBV5-1 and TRBJ2-7; 10 nucleotides align to TRBD1. Germline V CDR1 and CDR2: SGHRS, YFSETQ. The J segment lost 3 bases and the V segment lost 2 bases, leaving 8 bases of the junction unmatched. This CDR3 is built from 16 residues. In DNA form, the CDR3 reads TGCGCCAGCAGCTTTGGACAGGGGGGTCCGGGCTACGAGCAGTACTTC. Encoded protein: CASSFGQGGPGYEQYF.

V gene TRBV5-4 combines with J gene TRBJ1-2, with 7 positions matching TRBD1. In germline, CDR1 is SGHNT, CDR2 YYREEE (reference sequence). The V segment lost 0 bases and the J segment 5 bases; nucleotides outside the gene matches: 7. This CDR3 has 15 amino acids. The CDR3 sequence is CASSLDSTGEYGYTF. The CDR3 DNA sequence: TGTGCCAGCAGCTTGGATAGTACAGGGGAATATGGCTACACCTTC.